The TCR beta chain described here comes from a study of cytomegalovirus exposure and HLA in healthy donors. As for the study in general: Later, an analysis reported that the 130 or so validation repertoires had used the same platform as the approximately 660 first-cohort repertoires.

General study results and limits: TCR clusters originating in the first cohort tended to co-occur in the 100 to 150 validation repertoires, according to a later analysis. The study labeled fewer than 200 TCR beta chains cytomegalovirus-associated. Rarity marked most TCR sequences, yet some public TCRs occurred in many donors.

This table comes from immunoSEQ multiplex PCR, and its TCRdb copy is limited to in-frame clones, with some not included. The sample holds over 60,000 clones; about 95% are singletons and the top ten take 3.3%. The CDR3 has 14 amino acids. CDR1 and CDR2 from the germline V gene are MDHEN and SYDVKM. Trimming took 7 bases from V and 7 from J, leaving 19 bases between them. Concerning this clone itself: Antigen unknown.

The J gene is TRBJ1-1, the V gene TRBV28, with D possibly being TRBD1 (6 bases). This clonotype was obtained from a man between 18 and 29 years old in good health and CMV-seronegative. The sequencing input was PBMCs. CDR3 nucleotide sequence: TGTGCCAGCACAGGGGCCAGCAAGTCTGATGAAGCTTTCTTT. Translation gives CASTGASKSDEAFF.